This TCR beta chain was recovered during a study of Ad26.COV2.S vaccination and SARS-CoV-2 variants (TCRdb year 2021). Describing the broader study: Vaccine-arm donors were drawn from COV1001, a multicentre, randomized, double-blind, placebo-controlled phase I-IIa trial of Ad26.COV2.S in healthy adults. Ad26.COV2.S was administered intramuscularly at 5 x 10^10 or 1 x 10^11 viral particles, either as a single shot or as two shots given 56 days apart. TCRbeta repertoire sequencing served as the tool for gauging how specific and how broad the SARS-CoV-2-reactive T cell receptors were following Ad26.COV2.S vaccination. A total of around 32 samples were included in the TCR-sequenced set, comprising approximately 20 Ad26.COV2.S vaccine recipients, 5 placebo recipients and 8 SARS-CoV-2 convalescent individuals. Trial participants were randomized into five groups of five, in which low-dose or high-dose Ad26.COV2.S was given once or twice, or placebo was given on both occasions. Investigators did not know the trial group allocation while performing experiments and assessing outcomes. General conclusions and limits of the study: Compared with placebo recipients, Ad26.COV2.S recipients showed higher spike-specific TCR breadth (P = 0.0014). It was noted by the authors that total T cell responses may have been underestimated by the TCR breadth and depth analyses. Substantial breadth of spike-specific CD8+ and CD4+ T cell responses was reported after vaccination. Vaccine and placebo recipients had comparable non-spike TCR breadth, which fits with the vaccine containing only spike. The study lacked the statistical power to compare responses across vaccine doses or regimens.

V loses 1 base at its end and J loses 3 bases; junction bases beyond the gene matches: 6. The CDR3 covers 16 residues, taking in both the cysteine and the phenylalanine. Only CDR3 DNA is held: 48 bases, read in frame from base 1. The germline V gene (reference sequence) specifies SEHNR as CDR1 and FQNEAQ as CDR2. Interpreted using the paper, the treatment or condition label stands for: 15 to 20 received Ad26.COV2.S at low or high dose, single or two shots; 5 received placebo; per-sample allocation not given. For vaccine and placebo recipients, the sequenced repertoires came from samples collected on day 63 after the first injection. Between 29 July and 7 August 2020, Cohort 1b enrolled 25 adults aged 18-55 years at one site in Boston, USA. Ad26.COV2.S consisted of a replication-incompetent adenovirus type 26 vector by which a prefusion-stabilized SARS-CoV-2 spike protein from the original Wuhan strain was expressed.

This clone was seen more than once but under ten times. Which antigen it targets is not known. No quality values exist for individual bases; no much larger clone is one base distant. The immunoSEQ Assay was used to sequence TCRbeta CDR3 regions. After extraction, genomic DNA underwent amplification by bias-controlled multiplex PCR, followed by high-throughput sequencing. The study's own analysis went as follows. To quantify the absolute abundance of every unique TCRbeta CDR3 region, sequences were collapsed and filtered. T cell fraction was estimated by normalizing TCRbeta template counts to usable DNA, which was measured by amplifying reference genes present in all nucleated cells. Repertoire TCRs were annotated as SARS-CoV-2-specific by exact matching of V gene, CDR3 amino acid sequence and J gene to a known reactive TCR set. The reference SARS-CoV-2 TCR set was derived from MIRA and filtered for enrichment in COVID-19-positive ImmuneCODE repertoires, a step that removed public or cross-reactive TCRs. Drawing on the MIRA antigens, annotated TCRs were analysed further at the level of specific ORF or position within ORF. Breadth was defined as annotated unique rearrangements over total unique productive rearrangements; depth was the summed frequency of those rearrangements. Two-sided Wilcoxon rank-sum tests were used to compare TCR breadth between groups. TCRdb holds this immuneACCESS table with in-frame rearrangements only. Some clones are missing; in checked studies, unresolved V genes explain under half, and the rest has no known cause. That table furnishes V, J and clone size, whereas the DNA furnished D and trimming. This sample has 350,000 to 500,000 clones in its table, and roughly 87% of those were observed once. The top ten clonotypes cover roughly 4% of the sample.

Sequences were derived from peripheral blood, sampled in a trial of Ad26.COV2.S vaccine versus placebo. The origin of this receptor is a person between 18 and 65 years old who received the Ad26.COV2.S COVID-19 vaccine or a placebo. The chain couples TRBV7-9 to TRBJ1-5; TRBD1 fits 7 bases in the junction. The CDR3 loop reads CASSLGVGGLNQPQHF. In nucleotide form, the sequence is TGTGCCAGCAGCTTAGGGGTAGGGGGCCTCAATCAGCCCCAGCATTTT.